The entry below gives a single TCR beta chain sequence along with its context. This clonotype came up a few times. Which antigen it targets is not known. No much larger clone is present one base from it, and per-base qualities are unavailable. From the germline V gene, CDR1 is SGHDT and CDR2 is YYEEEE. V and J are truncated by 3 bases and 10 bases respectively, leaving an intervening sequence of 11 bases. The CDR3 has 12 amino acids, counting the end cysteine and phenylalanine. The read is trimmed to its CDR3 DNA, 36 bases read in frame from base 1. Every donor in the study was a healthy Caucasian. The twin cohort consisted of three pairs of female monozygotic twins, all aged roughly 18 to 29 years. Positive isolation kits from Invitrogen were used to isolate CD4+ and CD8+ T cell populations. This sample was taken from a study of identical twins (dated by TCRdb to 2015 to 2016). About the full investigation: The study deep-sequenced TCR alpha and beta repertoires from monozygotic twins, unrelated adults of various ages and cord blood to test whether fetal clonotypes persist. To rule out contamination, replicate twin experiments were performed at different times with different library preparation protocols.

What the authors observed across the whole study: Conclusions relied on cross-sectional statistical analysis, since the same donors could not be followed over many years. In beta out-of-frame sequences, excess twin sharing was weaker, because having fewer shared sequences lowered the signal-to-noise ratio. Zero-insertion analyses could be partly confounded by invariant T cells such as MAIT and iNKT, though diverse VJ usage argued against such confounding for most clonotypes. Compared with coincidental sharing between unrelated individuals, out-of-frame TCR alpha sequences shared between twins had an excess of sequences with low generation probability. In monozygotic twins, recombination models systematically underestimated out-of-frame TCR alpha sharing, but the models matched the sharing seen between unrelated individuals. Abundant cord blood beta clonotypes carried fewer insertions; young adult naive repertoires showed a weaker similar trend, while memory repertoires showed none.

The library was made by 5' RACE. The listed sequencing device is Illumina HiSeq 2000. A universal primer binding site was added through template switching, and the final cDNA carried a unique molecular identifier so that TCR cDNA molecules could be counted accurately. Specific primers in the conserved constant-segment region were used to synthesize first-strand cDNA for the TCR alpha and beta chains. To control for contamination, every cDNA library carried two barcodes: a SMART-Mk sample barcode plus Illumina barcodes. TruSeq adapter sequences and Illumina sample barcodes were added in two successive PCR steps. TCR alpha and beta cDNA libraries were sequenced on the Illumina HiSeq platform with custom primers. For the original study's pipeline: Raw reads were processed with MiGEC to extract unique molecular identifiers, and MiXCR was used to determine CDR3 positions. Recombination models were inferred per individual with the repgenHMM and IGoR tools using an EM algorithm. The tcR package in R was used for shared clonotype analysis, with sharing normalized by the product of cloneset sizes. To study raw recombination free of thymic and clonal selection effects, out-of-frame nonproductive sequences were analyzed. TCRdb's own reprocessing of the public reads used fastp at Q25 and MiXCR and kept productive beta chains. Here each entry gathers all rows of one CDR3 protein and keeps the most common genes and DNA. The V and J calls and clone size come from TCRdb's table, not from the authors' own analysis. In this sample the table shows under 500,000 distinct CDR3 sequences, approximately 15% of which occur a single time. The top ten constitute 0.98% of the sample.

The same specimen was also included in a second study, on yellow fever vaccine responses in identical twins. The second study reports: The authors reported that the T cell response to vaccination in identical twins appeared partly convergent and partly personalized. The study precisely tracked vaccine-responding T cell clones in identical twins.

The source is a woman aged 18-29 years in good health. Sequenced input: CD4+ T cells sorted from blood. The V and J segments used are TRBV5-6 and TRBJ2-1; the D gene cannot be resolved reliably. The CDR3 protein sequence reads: CASSSGSREQFF. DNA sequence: TGTGCCAGCAGCTCCGGGTCCAGGGAGCAGTTCTTC.